What follows describes a single T cell receptor beta chain. This clonotype was seen more than once but under ten times. Its antigen is not yet known. No base-level quality is on record; no much larger clone is a single base apart. The sample is drawn from a study of T cells in Graves' hyperthyroidism and ophthalmopathy (dated by TCRdb to about 2019). Some background on the complete study: Peripheral blood samples were taken at initial diagnosis, before any treatment was given. A discovery cohort of about 100 patients, roughly 45 with Graves' ophthalmopathy and 55 to 60 with stable Graves' hyperthyroidism, was used to find distinguishing TCR V-J signatures. Prospective prediction of ophthalmopathy was tested in an independent validation cohort of fewer than 20 hyperthyroidism patients and some 17 patients who later progressed to ophthalmopathy. The 100 or so discovery patients were divided at random into training and test sets in a 7:3 ratio. Thyroid tissue and blood T-cell repertoires from roughly 6 Graves' hyperthyroidism patients were also compared in the study. Once sampling was done, hyperthyroidism patients were given methimazole at a starting dose of 30 mg daily, whereas ophthalmopathy patients were given high-dose intravenous methylprednisolone. According to the paper, TCR Vbeta CDR3 sequencing was carried out on 135 peripheral blood samples, which came from about 45 ophthalmopathy, about 75 hyperthyroidism and about 17 progressor patients.

TCR beta CDR3 regions were amplified from RNA transcripts. The first round of RT-PCR for the TCR CDR3 was performed with the HTBI primer set and the Qiagen OneStep RT-PCR kit. Libraries were constructed in a second round of multiplex PCR, after which size selection and purification were performed. Sequencing of the libraries was done on an Illumina HiSeq2000 using paired-end 100 bp reads. The authors processed their data as follows. SOAPnuke was used to process the raw data, removing reads that contained adapters or uncalled bases, had a mean Phred below 15, or lacked an exact match to the constant primer or identifier. High-quality paired reads were merged with COPE v1.2.5, and unique nucleotide sequences were defined as clonotypes. Clonotypes were aligned to IMGT TRBV, TRBD and TRBJ reference segments using MiTCR v1.1. The analysis included only V-J combinations with a frequency above 0.0001, which together covered about 99% of the repertoires. A TCS score was defined as the ratio between F50 (clonal expansion) and ExV (chaos), using BLOSUM62-based TCRdist between CDR3 peptides within each V-J. Welch's t-statistics and random forest reduced around 550 V-J features to 13, which were used in a naive Bayes classifier (R e1071). TCRdb passed the public sequencing reads through fastp at Q25 and MiXCR, retaining productive beta sequences. Rows merge per CDR3 protein into single entries with the most common DNA and genes. These V and J calls derive from TCRdb rather than the authors' analysis. The sample contains about 560,000 distinct CDR3 sequences, approximately 15% of them found a single time. The leading ten clones occupy about 17% of the sample.

What the study reported, not specific to this receptor: Most expanded thyroid clonotypes (frequency above 0.001) were also detected in blood, a finding suggesting that blood repertoires may reflect thyroid immune responses. Ophthalmopathy was separated from stable hyperthyroidism by a 13 V-J signature model, with approximately 86% sensitivity and 81% to 82% specificity obtained in cross-validation and 80%/75% obtained in testing. Sample size was not statistically predetermined, and investigators were not blinded to group allocation. During validation, the model predicted progression to ophthalmopathy a median of approximately 7 months ahead of onset, with more than 55% sensitivity and 72.22% specificity.

Graves' hyperthyroidism was defined as stable when no progression to ophthalmopathy occurred over 18 months of follow-up. Hyperthyroidism patients were newly diagnosed, with disease duration under 2 months, and aged 18 to 65 years. The study excluded patients with uncontrolled infections, other autoimmune diseases, pregnancy or lactation. Diagnoses were based on clinical symptoms, serum thyroxine and TRAb, thyroid ultrasound and orbital computed tomography. PBMCs were separated from approximately 10 ml of fresh peripheral blood using Ficoll-Paque density gradient centrifugation. Total RNA was extracted using Trizol reagent, and RNA quality was assessed on an Agilent 2100 Bioanalyzer. Based on the germline V gene, the CDR1 and CDR2 sequences are SGHTS and YDEGEE. Trimming accounts for 5 bases at V and 1 base at J, while the number of junction bases matched to no gene is 11. Spanning cysteine to phenylalanine, the CDR3 consists of 16 amino acids. CDR3 DNA is the only sequence kept; it has 48 bases, read in frame from the first base.

Sequencing was performed on blood. The clonotype originates from a woman in her late teens or twenties with Graves' hyperthyroidism. The V gene is TRBV5-8 and the J gene is TRBJ2-5, with 7 bases in between that match TRBD2. The DNA is TGTGCCAGCAGACCGGTGGGGCTAGCGGCCCAAGAGACCCAGTACTTC. The translation is CASRPVGLAAQETQYF.